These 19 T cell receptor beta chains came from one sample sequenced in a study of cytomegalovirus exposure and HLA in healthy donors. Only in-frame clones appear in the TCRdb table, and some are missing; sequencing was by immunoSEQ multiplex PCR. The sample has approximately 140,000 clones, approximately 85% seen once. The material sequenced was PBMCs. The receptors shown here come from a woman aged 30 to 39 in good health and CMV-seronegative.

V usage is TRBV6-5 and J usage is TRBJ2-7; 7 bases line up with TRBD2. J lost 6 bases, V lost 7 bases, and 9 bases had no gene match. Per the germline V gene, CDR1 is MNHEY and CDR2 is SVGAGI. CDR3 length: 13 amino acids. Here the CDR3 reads CASKWTGGGEQYF. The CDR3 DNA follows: TGTGCCAGCAAGTGGACTGGGGGGGGCGAGCAGTACTTC.

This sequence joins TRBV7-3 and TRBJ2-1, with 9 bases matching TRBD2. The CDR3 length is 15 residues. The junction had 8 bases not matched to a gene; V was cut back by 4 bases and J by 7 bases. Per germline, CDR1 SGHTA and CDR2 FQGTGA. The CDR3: CASSWGGGAVNEQFF. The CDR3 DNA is TGTGCCAGCAGCTGGGGCGGGGGGGCCGTAAATGAGCAGTTCTTC.

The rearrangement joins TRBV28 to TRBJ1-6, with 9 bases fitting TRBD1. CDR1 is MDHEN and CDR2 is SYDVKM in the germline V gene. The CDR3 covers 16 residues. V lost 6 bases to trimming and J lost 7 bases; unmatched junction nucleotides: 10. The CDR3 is CASRQQGAGENSPLHF. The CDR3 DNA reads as TGTGCCAGCAGGCAACAGGGGGCAGGGGAAAATTCACCCCTCCACTTT. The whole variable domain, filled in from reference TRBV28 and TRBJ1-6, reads DVKVTQSSRYLVKRTGEKVFLECVQDMDHENMFWYRQDPGLGLRLIYFSYDVKMKEKGDIPEGYSVSREKKERFSLILESASTNQTSMYLCASRQQGAGENSPLHFGNGTRLTVT.

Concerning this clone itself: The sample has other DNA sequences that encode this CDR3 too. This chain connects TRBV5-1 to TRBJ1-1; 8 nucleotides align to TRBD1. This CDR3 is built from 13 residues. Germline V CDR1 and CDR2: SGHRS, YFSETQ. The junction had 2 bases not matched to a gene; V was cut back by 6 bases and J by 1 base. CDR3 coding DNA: TGCGCCAGCACTGGACAGGGGAACACTGAAGCTTTCTTT. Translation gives CASTGQGNTEAFF.

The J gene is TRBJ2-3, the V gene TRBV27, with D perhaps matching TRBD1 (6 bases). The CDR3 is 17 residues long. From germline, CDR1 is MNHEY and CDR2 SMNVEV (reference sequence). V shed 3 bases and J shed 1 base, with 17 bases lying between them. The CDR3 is CASSFPPVEGGTDTQYF. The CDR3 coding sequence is TGTGCCAGCAGTTTTCCCCCAGTCGAGGGGGGCACAGATACGCAGTATTTT.

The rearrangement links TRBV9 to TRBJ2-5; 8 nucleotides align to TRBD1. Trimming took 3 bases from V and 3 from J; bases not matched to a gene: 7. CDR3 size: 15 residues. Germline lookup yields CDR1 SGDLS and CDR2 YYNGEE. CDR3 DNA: TGTGCCAGCAGCGCCACTCCGGACAGGGAAGAGACCCAGTACTTC. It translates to CASSATPDREETQYF.

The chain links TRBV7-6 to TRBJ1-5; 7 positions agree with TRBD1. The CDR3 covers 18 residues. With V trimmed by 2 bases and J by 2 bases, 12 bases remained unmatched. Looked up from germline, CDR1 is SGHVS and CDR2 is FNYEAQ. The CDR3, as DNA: TGTGCCAGCAGCTTAACCTCGACAGGGTGGGAAGGCAATCAGCCCCAGCATTTT. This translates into CASSLTSTGWEGNQPQHF.

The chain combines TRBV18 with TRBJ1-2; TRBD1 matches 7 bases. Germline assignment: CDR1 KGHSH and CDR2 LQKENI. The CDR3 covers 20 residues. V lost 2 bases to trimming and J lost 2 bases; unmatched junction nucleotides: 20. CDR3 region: CASSPNPGTDRMTTNYGYTF. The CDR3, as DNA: TGTGCCAGCTCACCAAATCCCGGGACAGACAGAATGACAACCAACTATGGCTACACCTTC.

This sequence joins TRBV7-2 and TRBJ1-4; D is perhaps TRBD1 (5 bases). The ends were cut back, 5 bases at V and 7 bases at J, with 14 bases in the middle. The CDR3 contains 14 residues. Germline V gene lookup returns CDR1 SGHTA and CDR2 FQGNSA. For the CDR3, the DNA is TGTGCCAGCAGCCCCTCGGGGGGTGGTGAAAAACTGTTTTTT. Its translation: CASSPSGGGEKLFF.

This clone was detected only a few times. The CDR3: CASSPRQGRGYTF. In nucleotides, the CDR3 is TGTGCCAGCAGCCCCCGACAGGGACGAGGCTACACCTTC. This chain uses TRBV14 with TRBJ1-2; 7 bases fit TRBD1. The CDR3 totals 13 residues. The V gene end was trimmed by 4 bases and the J gene end by 8 bases; junction bases not matched to a gene: 7. In germline, CDR1 is SGHDN, CDR2 FVKESK.

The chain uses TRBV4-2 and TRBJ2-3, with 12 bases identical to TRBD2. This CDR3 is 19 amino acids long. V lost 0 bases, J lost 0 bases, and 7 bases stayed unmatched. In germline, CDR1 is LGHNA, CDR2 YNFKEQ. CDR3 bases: TGTGCCAGCAGCCAAGAAGGCCTAGCGGGGGGGGCTAGCACAGATACGCAGTATTTT. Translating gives CASSQEGLAGGASTDTQYF.

Here the CDR3 DNA reads TGTGCCAGCAGAAGACCGGGACAGTCCAACACTGAAGCTTTCTTT. Residues: CASRRPGQSNTEAFF. The V gene is TRBV16, the J gene TRBJ1-1; 7 bases line up with TRBD1. Germline CDR1 KGHSY, CDR2 FQNENV. CDR3 length: 15 amino acids. The J segment lost 2 bases and the V segment lost 6 bases, leaving 9 bases of the junction unmatched.

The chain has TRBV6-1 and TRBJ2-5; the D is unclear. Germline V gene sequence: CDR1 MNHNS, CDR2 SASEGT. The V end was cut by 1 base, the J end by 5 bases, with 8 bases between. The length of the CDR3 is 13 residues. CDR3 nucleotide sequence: TGTGCCAGCAGTGAAGGCAACCGGGAGACCCAGTACTTC. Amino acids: CASSEGNRETQYF.

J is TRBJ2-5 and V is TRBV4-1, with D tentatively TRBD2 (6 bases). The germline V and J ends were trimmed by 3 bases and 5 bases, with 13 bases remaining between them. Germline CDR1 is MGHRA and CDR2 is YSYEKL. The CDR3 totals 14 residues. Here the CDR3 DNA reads TGCGCCAGCAGCCAGGGCGGGGTTAGGGAGACCCAGTACTTC. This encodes CASSQGGVRETQYF.

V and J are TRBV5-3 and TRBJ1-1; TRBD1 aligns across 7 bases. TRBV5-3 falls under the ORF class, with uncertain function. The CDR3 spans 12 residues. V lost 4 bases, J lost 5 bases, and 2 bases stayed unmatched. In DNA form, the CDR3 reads TGTGCCAGAAGCCCACAGGGGACTGAAGCTTTCTTT. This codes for CARSPQGTEAFF.

As DNA, the CDR3 is TGTGCCAGCAGCAAGAGATGGACAGGGGGTGTTAATGAAAAACTGTTTTTT. The encoded protein is CASSKRWTGGVNEKLFF. This chain uses TRBV21-1 with TRBJ1-4; the table assigns TRBD1, which was not confirmed against the DNA. TRBV21-1 is a documented pseudogene. The CDR3 spans 17 residues.

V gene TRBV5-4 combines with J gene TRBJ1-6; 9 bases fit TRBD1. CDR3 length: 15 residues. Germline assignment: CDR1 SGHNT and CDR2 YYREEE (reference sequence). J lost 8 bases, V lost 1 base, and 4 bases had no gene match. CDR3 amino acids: CASSLLTGGHSPLHF. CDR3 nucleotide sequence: TGTGCCAGCAGCTTGTTAACAGGGGGCCATTCACCCCTCCACTTT.

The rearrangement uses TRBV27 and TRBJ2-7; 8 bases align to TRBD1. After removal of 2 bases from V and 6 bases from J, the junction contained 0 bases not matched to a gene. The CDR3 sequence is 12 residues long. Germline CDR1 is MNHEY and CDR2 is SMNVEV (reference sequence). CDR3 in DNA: TGTGCCAGCAGTTTAGGACAGGGCGAGCAGTACTTC. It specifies CASSLGQGEQYF.

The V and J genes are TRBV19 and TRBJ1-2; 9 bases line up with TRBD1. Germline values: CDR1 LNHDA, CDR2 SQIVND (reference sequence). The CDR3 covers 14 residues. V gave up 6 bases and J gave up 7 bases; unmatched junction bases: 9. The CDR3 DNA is TGTGCCAGTAGGGGGACAGGGAGATTCCGTGGCTACACCTTC. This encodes CASRGTGRFRGYTF.